This T cell receptor beta chain derives from a study of identical twins (dated by TCRdb to 2016 to 2017). Notes on the research overall: To test whether fetal clonotypes persist, the study used deep sequencing on TCR alpha and beta repertoires from monozygotic twins, unrelated adults of various ages, and cord blood. Replicate twin experiments were performed at different times using different library preparation protocols to rule out contamination. On the study overall, not on this receptor specifically: Because the same donors could not be followed over many years, the conclusions depended on cross-sectional statistical analysis. Zero-insertion analyses could be partly confounded by invariant T cells such as MAIT and iNKT, though diverse VJ usage argued against such confounding for most clonotypes. In beta out-of-frame sequences, excess twin sharing was weaker, because having fewer shared sequences lowered the signal-to-noise ratio. Abundant cord blood beta clonotypes had fewer insertions, young adult naive repertoires showed a similar but weaker trend, and memory repertoires showed no such trend. Out-of-frame TCR alpha sequences shared between twins showed an excess of low generation-probability sequences compared with coincidental sharing between unrelated individuals. Recombination models systematically underestimated out-of-frame TCR alpha sharing in monozygotic twins but agreed with sharing between unrelated individuals.

Libraries were constructed by 5' RACE. The sequencing machine was an Illumina HiSeq 2000. A universal primer binding site was introduced by template switching, and a unique molecular identifier was present in the final cDNA, enabling accurate counting of TCR cDNA molecules. Specific primers in the conserved constant-segment region were used to synthesize first-strand cDNA for TCR alpha and beta chains. To control for contamination, every cDNA library was double barcoded, receiving both a SMART-Mk sample barcode and Illumina barcodes. TruSeq adapter sequences, together with Illumina sample barcodes, were added in two successive PCR steps. Sequencing of the TCR alpha and beta cDNA libraries was done on the Illumina HiSeq platform using custom primers. Regarding the original processing steps: MiGEC was used to process raw reads and extract unique molecular identifiers, and MiXCR was used to find CDR3 positions. For each individual, recombination models were inferred using an EM algorithm with the repgenHMM and IGoR tools. Shared clonotypes were analyzed with the tcR package in R, and sharing was normalized by the product of cloneset sizes. To study raw recombination free of thymic and clonal selection effects, out-of-frame nonproductive sequences were analyzed. TCRdb itself trimmed the public reads at Q25 with fastp, ran MiXCR and retained productive beta chains. Entries are consolidated by CDR3 protein sequence, retaining the most common genes and DNA. For this entry, the V and J calls and clone size follow TCRdb and not the study's own pipeline. Within this sample are 350,000 to 600,000 distinct CDR3 sequences, with approximately 15% of them counted one time only. About 0.53% of the sample belongs to the ten largest clones.

From cysteine to phenylalanine, the CDR3 is 15 amino acids long. The sequence is cut down to CDR3 DNA, 45 bases in frame from base 1. From a lookup of the germline V gene, CDR1 and CDR2 are SGHRS and YFSETQ. V was cut back by 0 bases and J by 4 bases, leaving a gap of 11 bases between them. Only healthy Caucasian donors were included. The twin cohort consisted of three pairs of female monozygotic twins, all aged roughly 18 to 30 years. Positive isolation kits from Invitrogen were used to isolate the CD4+ and CD8+ T cell populations. Only a few counts were recorded for this clonotype. This clone's antigen is unknown. Within one base of it there is no much larger clone, and no base qualities were kept. These same data were also listed under a study on yellow fever vaccine responses in identical twins. As noted in the second study: According to the authors, the vaccine-induced T cell response in identical twins seemed to be partly convergent and partly specific to each individual. The study precisely tracked vaccine-responding T cell clones in identical twins.

Sequenced material: CD4+ T cells sorted from blood. Here the chain combines TRBV5-1 and TRBJ2-1; the D call is possibly TRBD1 or TRBD2, each sharing 5 bases. This TCR was recovered from a young woman in good health. The nucleotide sequence reads as follows: TGCGCCAGCAGCTTGGCCGGGACGGATTACAATGAGCAGTTCTTC. Translation gives CASSLAGTDYNEQFF.